The clone carrying this T cell receptor (beta chain) was observed a few times. Its antigen is currently unknown. This PCR relied on a set of 60 Vbeta primers and 13 Jbeta primers. Per the study methods: The authors later counted 65 million to 90 million unique TCR beta chains, approximately 12 million of them shared. Sequenced by immunoSEQ multiplex PCR; TCRdb stores in-frame clones only, minus some. V, J and clone size are taken as reported in that table, and D and trimming were inferred from the DNA itself. The top ten clones hold over 2% of a sample with over 100,000 clones, 70% to 75% of them seen once. Unmatched junction bases numbered 8, after V lost 3 bases and J lost 6 bases. The CDR3 has 15 residues. Per the germline V gene, CDR1 is SGDLS and CDR2 is YYNGEE. The data originate from a study of cytomegalovirus exposure and HLA in healthy donors. General observations from the study: Other equally common chains were less clonally expanded than HLA-associated TCR beta chains, a later analysis showed. Diagnosis of cytomegalovirus status made by the classifier reportedly showed high specificity and sensitivity.

The sample taken for sequencing was PBMCs. The sequence came from a middle-aged woman in good health and CMV-seropositive. The gene calls are TRBV9 and TRBJ1-4; 7 nucleotides align to TRBD1. The CDR3 sequence is CASSALVGQHEKLFF. In DNA, the CDR3 is TGTGCCAGCAGCGCCCTAGTGGGACAGCATGAAAAACTGTTTTTT. Supplemented by reference TRBV9 and TRBJ1-4, the full variable domain reads DSGVTQTPKHLITATGQRVTLRCSPRSGDLSVYWYQQSLDQGLQFLIQYYNGEERAKGNILERFSAQQFPDLHSELNLSSLELGDSALYFCASSALVGQHEKLFFGSGTQLSVL.